The 27 T cell receptor beta chains below all came from one sample that was sequenced in a study of blood T cell repertoires in COVID-19. TCRdb's table, derived via immunoSEQ multiplex PCR, lists solely in-frame clones and lacks some. The sample contains roughly 230,000 clones, about 85% of which appear only once. What was sequenced was peripheral blood. The receptors here all came from a man aged 35 to 55 with acute or convalescent COVID-19.

CDR3 nucleotide sequence: TGTGCCAGCAGCCCCCGTCGGGAGGGGAACACTGAAGCTTTCTTT. It translates to CASSPRREGNTEAFF. This chain connects TRBV3-1 (or the pseudogene TRBV3-2) to TRBJ1-1; D is ambiguous. CDR1 and CDR2 (germline): LGHDT, YNNKEL (reference sequence). The CDR3 spans 15 residues. V was trimmed by 4 bases and J by 1 base, leaving 13 bases between them.

The chain carries TRBV9 and TRBJ2-5; D remains ambiguous. The CDR3 runs 14 residues. Per the germline V gene, CDR1 is SGDLS and CDR2 is YYNGEE. V lost 0 bases to trimming and J lost 3 bases, with 9 bases between them. The CDR3 region has the DNA TGTGCCAGCAGCGTAGTCGGAGATAAAGAGACCCAGTACTTC. The encoded protein is CASSVVGDKETQYF.

A word on this clone: Other DNA sequences in the same sample also yield this CDR3. This sequence joins TRBV30 and TRBJ1-4; 7 nucleotides align to TRBD1. V was clipped by 5 bases and J by 5 bases; unmatched bases: 5. Germline V gene sequence: CDR1 GTSNPN, CDR2 SVGIG (reference sequence). The CDR3 loop spans 13 amino acids. In DNA form, the CDR3 reads TGTGCCTGGGGGGACAGAGAGAATGAAAAACTGTTTTTT. This codes for CAWGDRENEKLFF.

This chain joins TRBV6-5 and TRBJ2-7; 9 bases are shared with TRBD1. V trimming: 4 bases; J trimming: 4 bases; junction bases outside the gene matches: 8. Germline V gene data show CDR1 as MNHEY and CDR2 as SVGAGI. The CDR3 is 15 residues long. CDR3 sequence reads: CASSSTGGALYEQYF. DNA for the CDR3: TGTGCCAGCAGTTCAACAGGGGGCGCTTTGTACGAGCAGTACTTC.

This clone appeared a single time. The rearrangement uses TRBV5-6 and TRBJ1-2; D might be TRBD1 (5 bases). Deletions cut 0 bases from V and 0 bases from J, with 9 bases between. Germline-derived CDR1 and CDR2 are SGHDT and YYEEEE. The CDR3 is 15 amino acids. The CDR3 sequence: CASSLAAGSNYGYTF. Written as DNA, the CDR3 is TGTGCCAGCAGCTTGGCCGCAGGGTCTAACTATGGCTACACCTTC.

The chain recombines TRBV6-5 with TRBJ1-1; no firm D call. The length of the CDR3 is 13 residues. V shed 4 bases and J shed 1 base, with 7 bases lying between them. The germline gives CDR1 MNHEY, CDR2 SVGAGI. CDR3 loop: CASSLQRNTEAFF. DNA of the CDR3: TGTGCCAGCAGTTTGCAGCGGAACACTGAAGCTTTCTTT.

This clone was recorded a few times. This chain links TRBV3-1 (or the pseudogene TRBV3-2) with TRBJ1-2, with 8 nucleotides matching TRBD1. Germline V lookup: CDR1 LGHDT, CDR2 YNNKEL (reference sequence). The V and J ends lost 6 bases and 8 bases, in that order; junction bases with no gene match: 8. The CDR3 is 13 residues long. CDR3 coding DNA: TGTGCCAGCAGGCACAGGGGGGGCGGAGGCTACACCTTC. Translated: CASRHRGGGGYTF.

V gene TRBV7-9 combines with J gene TRBJ2-5; D gene ambiguous. With 3 bases removed from V and 5 bases from J, the gap between germline ends came to 10 bases. The CDR3 runs to 13 residues. Germline V gene data show CDR1 as SEHNR and CDR2 as FQNEAQ (reference sequence). The DNA of the CDR3 is TGTGCCAGCAGCTTGGGCAGCAAGGAGACCCAGTACTTC. This translates into CASSLGSKETQYF.

The rearrangement joins TRBV7-2 to TRBJ2-5; 7 bases map to TRBD1. V gave up 5 bases and J gave up 5 bases; unmatched junction bases: 5. The CDR3 has 13 amino acids. From germline, CDR1 is SGHTA and CDR2 FQGNSA. CDR3 protein: CASSRQGGETQYF. For the CDR3, the DNA is TGTGCCAGCAGCCGACAGGGTGGCGAGACCCAGTACTTC. The variable domain in full, with the rest retrieved from reference TRBV7-2 and TRBJ2-5, is GAGVSQSPSNKVTEKGKDVELRCDPISGHTALYWYRQSLGQGLEFLIYFQGNSAPDKSGLPSDRFSAERTGGSVSTLTIQRTQQEDSAVYLCASSRQGGETQYFGPGTRLLVL.

This chain links TRBV18 with TRBJ1-1, with D unclear. CDR3 length: 16 residues. The germline CDR1 and CDR2 sequences are KGHSH and LQKENI. V was clipped by 2 bases and J by 2 bases, with 15 bases between them. The CDR3 bases are TGTGCCAGCTCACCAGTCGGAGGGAGGGATAACACTGAAGCTTTCTTT. Translation: CASSPVGGRDNTEAFF.

This clone turned up a few times. V and J are TRBV7-9 and TRBJ1-2, with 8 positions matching TRBD1. V was pared by 5 bases and J by 3 bases, with 8 bases of the junction left unmatched. The germline V gene encodes CDR1 SEHNR and CDR2 FQNEAQ (reference sequence). The CDR3 is 15 residues long. CDR3 bases: TGTGCCAGCAGCACTCGAGGACAGGGTGACTATGGCTACACCTTC. It encodes CASSTRGQGDYGYTF.

The rearrangement uses TRBV7-3 and TRBJ2-1; possible D gene TRBD1, 6 bases. Per the germline V gene, CDR1 is SGHTA and CDR2 is FQGTGA. The CDR3 is made up of 13 amino acids. The V end was cut by 5 bases, the J end by 3 bases, with 8 bases between. The CDR3 DNA sequence: TGTGCCAGCAGCGGGGGCCTCTACAATGAGCAGTTCTTC. Residues: CASSGGLYNEQFF.

This chain joins TRBV18 and TRBJ1-1; D is uncertain. The CDR3 runs 14 residues. Trimming removed 3 bases at V and 1 base at J, with 9 bases between. CDR1 and CDR2 from the germline V gene are KGHSH and LQKENI. CDR3 residues: CASSPQVENTEAFF. Here the CDR3 DNA reads TGTGCCAGCTCACCCCAGGTTGAGAACACTGAAGCTTTCTTT.

This clone was found once. V gene TRBV5-4 combines with J gene TRBJ2-3; 11 bases are shared with TRBD1. The CDR3 length is 16 residues. Trimming cost V 0 bases and J 1 base; bases outside gene matches: 1. The germline V gene encodes CDR1 SGHNT and CDR2 YYREEE (reference sequence). The CDR3 region has the DNA TGTGCCAGCAGCTTGGGGGGACAGGGGGGCACAGATACGCAGTATTTT. Amino acids: CASSLGGQGGTDTQYF.

The chain carries TRBV28 and TRBJ1-3; the D is unclear. Germline values: CDR1 MDHEN, CDR2 SYDVKM. V gave up 3 bases and J gave up 3 bases, with 12 bases separating them. The CDR3 sequence is 15 residues long. This CDR3 reads CASSFSVGLGNTIYF. CDR3 bases: TGTGCCAGCAGTTTCTCGGTCGGTCTTGGAAACACCATATATTTT. Complete variable domain (other parts from reference TRBV28 and TRBJ1-3): DVKVTQSSRYLVKRTGEKVFLECVQDMDHENMFWYRQDPGLGLRLIYFSYDVKMKEKGDIPEGYSVSREKKERFSLILESASTNQTSMYLCASSFSVGLGNTIYFGEGSWLTVV.

This clone appeared a single time. The rearrangement links TRBV9 to TRBJ1-6; D might be TRBD1 (5 bases). Germline values: CDR1 SGDLS, CDR2 YYNGEE. V was cut by 2 bases and J by 10 bases, with 10 bases left in between. The CDR3 spans 13 residues. CDR3 region: CASSVGGASPLHF. The CDR3 DNA reads TGTGCCAGCAGCGTCGGCGGGGCCTCACCCCTCCACTTT.

The V and J genes are TRBV6-5 and TRBJ2-2; TRBD1 might be the D (5 bases). This CDR3 region has 13 residues. V was trimmed by 6 bases and J by 6 bases, leaving 11 bases between them. Germline V gives CDR1 MNHEY, CDR2 SVGAGI. CDR3 nucleotide sequence: TGTGCCAGCAGCCGCGACAGTTCCGGGGAGCTGTTTTTT. Protein sequence: CASSRDSSGELFF.

The chain couples TRBV7-2 to TRBJ2-1, with no clear D. Per the germline V gene, CDR1 is SGHTA and CDR2 is FQGNSA. V shed 9 bases and J shed 8 bases, with 26 bases lying between them. This CDR3 has 16 residues. The CDR3 region is CASTQSASSSYHEQFF. The CDR3 nucleotides read TGTGCCAGTACACAAAGCGCGTCTTCTAGTTACCATGAGCAGTTCTTC.

This rearrangement joins TRBV18 to TRBJ1-2, with a weak D call TRBD1 (6 bases). CDR1 and CDR2 from the germline V gene are KGHSH and LQKENI. This CDR3 is built from 16 residues. V lost 3 bases and J 7 bases, leaving 21 bases between the germline ends. CDR3 region: CASSPLSGRGLSGYTF. The CDR3 DNA is TGTGCCAGCTCACCCCTCAGTGGCAGGGGTTTGTCTGGCTACACCTTC.

This chain joins TRBV19 and TRBJ1-1; D is undetermined. The CDR3 has 15 amino acids. The V gene's germline CDR1 is LNHDA and CDR2 SQIVND (reference sequence). Trimming left V 3 bases short and J 1 base short, with 12 bases between. CDR3 sequence (DNA): TGTGCCAGTAGTATTTTGTTCGAGGGGAACACTGAAGCTTTCTTT. Amino acids: CASSILFEGNTEAFF.

This clone was observed a few times. This chain links TRBV5-1 with TRBJ2-7; 8 bases line up with TRBD1. Germline CDR1 SGHRS, CDR2 YFSETQ. The ends lost 2 bases at V and 6 bases at J; junction bases unmatched: 10. The CDR3 totals 15 residues. In nucleotides, the CDR3 is TGCGCCAGCAGCTTAGGGAGTTCTACAGGGGGCGAGCAGTACTTC. This gives the protein CASSLGSSTGGEQYF.

This clone occurred a few times. The chain joins TRBV10-2 to TRBJ1-2; 7 bases align to TRBD1. V gave up 9 bases and J gave up 4 bases; unmatched junction bases: 5. Per germline, CDR1 WSHSY and CDR2 SAAADI. The CDR3 totals 12 residues. The DNA of the CDR3 is TGCGCCAGTGCGACAGGGCTCTATGGCTACACCTTC. This sequence encodes CASATGLYGYTF.

This clone has a single count. The CDR3: CASKRGTTDTQYF. CDR3 bases: TGTGCCAGCAAACGGGGTACCACAGATACGCAGTATTTT. The genes are TRBV27 and TRBJ2-3; tentative D call: TRBD2 (5 bases). The CDR3 runs 13 residues. The ends were cut back, 7 bases at V and 2 bases at J, with 10 bases in the middle. The germline V gene has CDR1 MNHEY and CDR2 SMNVEV (reference sequence).

This clone has more than one count but fewer than ten. This rearrangement joins TRBV4-3 to TRBJ2-1, with TRBD2 identical over 9 bases. This CDR3 spans 17 amino acids. After removal of 0 bases from V and 10 bases from J, the junction contained 13 bases not matched to a gene. From germline, CDR1 is LGHNA and CDR2 YSLEER. In DNA form, the CDR3 reads TGCGCCAGCAGCCAAGATCTGGCGGGGGGGCCTCGGGGAGAGCAGTTCTTC. This encodes CASSQDLAGGPRGEQFF.

This CDR3 is CASSLMAGNTIYF. Written as DNA, the CDR3 is TGTGCCAGCAGCTTAATGGCCGGAAACACCATATATTTT. The chain links TRBV7-3 to TRBJ1-3; no firm D call. With 1 base removed from V and 4 bases from J, the gap between germline ends came to 5 bases. This CDR3 has 13 amino acids. Germline V lookup: CDR1 SGHTA, CDR2 FQGTGA.

The rearrangement joins TRBV30 to TRBJ1-2, with 10 bases lining up with TRBD1. V was pared by 3 bases and J by 8 bases, with 9 bases of the junction left unmatched. The CDR3 is 14 residues long. From germline, CDR1 is GTSNPN and CDR2 SVGIG (reference sequence). The CDR3 DNA reads as TGTGCCTGGAGCACGACAGGGGGCGCAGGGGGCTACACCTTC. It encodes CAWSTTGGAGGYTF.

This chain links TRBV19 with TRBJ1-2; D unclear. The CDR3 has 14 amino acids. Per germline, CDR1 LNHDA and CDR2 SQIVND (reference sequence). V was trimmed by 9 bases and J by 6 bases, leaving 20 bases between them. Here the CDR3 DNA reads TGTGCCAGCAACGGTCAAGACGGGAGGGATGGCTACACCTTC. Its translation is CASNGQDGRDGYTF.